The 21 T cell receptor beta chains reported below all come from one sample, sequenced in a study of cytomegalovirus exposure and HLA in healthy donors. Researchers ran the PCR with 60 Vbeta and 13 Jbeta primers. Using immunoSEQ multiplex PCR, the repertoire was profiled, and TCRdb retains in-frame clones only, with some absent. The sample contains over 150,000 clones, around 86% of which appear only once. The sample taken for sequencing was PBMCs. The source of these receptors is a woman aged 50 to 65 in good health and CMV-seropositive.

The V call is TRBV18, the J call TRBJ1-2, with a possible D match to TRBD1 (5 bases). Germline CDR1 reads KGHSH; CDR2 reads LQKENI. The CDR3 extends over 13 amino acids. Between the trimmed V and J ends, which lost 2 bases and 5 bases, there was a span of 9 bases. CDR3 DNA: TGTGCCAGCTCACCATCGACAGAGTATGGCTACACCTTC. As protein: CASSPSTEYGYTF.

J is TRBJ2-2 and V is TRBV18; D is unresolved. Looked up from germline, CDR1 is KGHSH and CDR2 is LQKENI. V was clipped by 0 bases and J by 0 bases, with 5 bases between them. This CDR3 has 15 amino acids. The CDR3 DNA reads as TGTGCCAGCTCACCACCCTTAGCGAACACCGGGGAGCTGTTTTTT. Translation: CASSPPLANTGELFF.

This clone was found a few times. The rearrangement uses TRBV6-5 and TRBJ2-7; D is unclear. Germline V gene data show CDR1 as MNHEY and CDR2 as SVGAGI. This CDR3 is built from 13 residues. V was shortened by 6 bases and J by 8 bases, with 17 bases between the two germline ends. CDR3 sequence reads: CASSPGPSTKQYF. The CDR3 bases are TGTGCCAGCAGCCCGGGTCCGTCGACCAAGCAGTACTTC.

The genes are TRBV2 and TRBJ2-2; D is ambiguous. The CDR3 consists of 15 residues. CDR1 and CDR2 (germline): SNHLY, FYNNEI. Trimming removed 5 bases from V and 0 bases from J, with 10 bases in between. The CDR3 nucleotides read TGTGCCAGCAGTACCGATGGAGCGAACACCGGGGAGCTGTTTTTT. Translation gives CASSTDGANTGELFF.

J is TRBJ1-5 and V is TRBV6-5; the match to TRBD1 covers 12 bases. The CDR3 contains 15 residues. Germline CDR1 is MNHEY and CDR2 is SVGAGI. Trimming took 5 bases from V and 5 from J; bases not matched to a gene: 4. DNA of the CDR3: TGTGCCAGCAGTCCCGGGACAGGGGGCTATCAGCCCCAGCATTTT. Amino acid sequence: CASSPGTGGYQPQHF.

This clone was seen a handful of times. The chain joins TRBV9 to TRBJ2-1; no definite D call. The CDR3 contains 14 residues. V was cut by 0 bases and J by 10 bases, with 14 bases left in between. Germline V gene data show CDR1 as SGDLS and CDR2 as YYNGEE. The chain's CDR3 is CASSVGTSSGEQFF. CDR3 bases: TGTGCCAGCAGCGTAGGTACCTCCAGTGGCGAGCAGTTCTTC.

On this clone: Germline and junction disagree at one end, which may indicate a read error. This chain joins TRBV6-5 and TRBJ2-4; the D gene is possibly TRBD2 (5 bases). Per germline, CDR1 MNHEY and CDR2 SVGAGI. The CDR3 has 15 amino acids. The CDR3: CASREASGSKNSQYF. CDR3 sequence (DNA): TGTGCCAGCAGGGAGGCCTCGGGTAGCAAAAACAGTCAGTACTTC.

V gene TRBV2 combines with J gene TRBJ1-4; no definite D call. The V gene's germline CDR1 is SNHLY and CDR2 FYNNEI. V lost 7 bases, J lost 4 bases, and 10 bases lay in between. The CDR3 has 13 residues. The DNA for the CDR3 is TGTGCCAGCACTCTCAGTCTTAATGAAAAACTGTTTTTT. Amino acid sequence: CASTLSLNEKLFF.

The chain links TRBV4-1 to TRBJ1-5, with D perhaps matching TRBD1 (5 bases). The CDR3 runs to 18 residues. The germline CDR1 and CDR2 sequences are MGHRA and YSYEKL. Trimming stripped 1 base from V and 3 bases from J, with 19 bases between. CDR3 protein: CASSQAPIPGLFNQPQHF. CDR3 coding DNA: TGCGCCAGCAGCCAAGCACCAATACCGGGACTGTTCAATCAGCCCCAGCATTTT.

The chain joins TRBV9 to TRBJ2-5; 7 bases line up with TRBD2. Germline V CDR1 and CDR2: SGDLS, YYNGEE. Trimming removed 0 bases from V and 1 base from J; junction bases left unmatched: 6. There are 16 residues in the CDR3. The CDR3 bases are TGTGCCAGCAGCGTAGCCAGCGGGGTGGGCCAAGAGACCCAGTACTTC. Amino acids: CASSVASGVGQETQYF.

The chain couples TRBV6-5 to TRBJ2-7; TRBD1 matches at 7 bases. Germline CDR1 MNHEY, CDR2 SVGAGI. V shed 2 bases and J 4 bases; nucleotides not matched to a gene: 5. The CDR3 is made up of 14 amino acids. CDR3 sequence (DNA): TGTGCCAGCAGTTACGACTACAGGGGTTACGAGCAGTACTTC. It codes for CASSYDYRGYEQYF.

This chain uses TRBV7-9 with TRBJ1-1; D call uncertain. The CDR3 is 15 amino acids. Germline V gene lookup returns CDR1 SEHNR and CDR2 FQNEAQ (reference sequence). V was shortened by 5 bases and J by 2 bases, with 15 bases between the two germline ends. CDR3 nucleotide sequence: TGTGCCAGCAGCCCACACCGAGAGGGAAACACTGAAGCTTTCTTT. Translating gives CASSPHREGNTEAFF.

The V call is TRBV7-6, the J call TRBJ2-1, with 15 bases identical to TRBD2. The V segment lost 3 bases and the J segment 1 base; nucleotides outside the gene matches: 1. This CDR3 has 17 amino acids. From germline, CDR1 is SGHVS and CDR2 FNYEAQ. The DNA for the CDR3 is TGTGCCAGCAGCTTCGGACTAGCGGGAGGGTCCTACAATGAGCAGTTCTTC. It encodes CASSFGLAGGSYNEQFF.

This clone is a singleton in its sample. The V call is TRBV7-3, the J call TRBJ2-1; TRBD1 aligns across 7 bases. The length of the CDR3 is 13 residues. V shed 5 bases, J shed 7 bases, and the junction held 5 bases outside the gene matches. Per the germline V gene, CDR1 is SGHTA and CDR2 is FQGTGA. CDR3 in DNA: TGTGCCAGCAGCCCGGGACAGAGAAATGAGCAGTTCTTC. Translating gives CASSPGQRNEQFF. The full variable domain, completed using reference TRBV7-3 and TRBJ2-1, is GAGVSQTPSNKVTEKGKYVELRCDPISGHTALYWYRQSLGQGPEFLIYFQGTGAADDSGLPNDRFFAVRPEGSVSTLKIQRTERGDSAVYLCASSPGQRNEQFFGPGTRLTVL.

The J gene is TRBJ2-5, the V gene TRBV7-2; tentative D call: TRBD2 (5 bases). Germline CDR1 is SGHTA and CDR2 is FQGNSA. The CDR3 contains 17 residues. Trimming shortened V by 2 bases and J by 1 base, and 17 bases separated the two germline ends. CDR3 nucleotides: TGTGCCAGCAGCTTAAGCGTGGGATCTAGCCTCCAAGAGACCCAGTACTTC. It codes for CASSLSVGSSLQETQYF.

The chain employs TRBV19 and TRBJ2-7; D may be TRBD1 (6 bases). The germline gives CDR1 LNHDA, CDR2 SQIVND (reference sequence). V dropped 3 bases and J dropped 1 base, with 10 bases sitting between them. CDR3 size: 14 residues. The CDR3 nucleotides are TGTGCCAGTAGTATGCGGACAGATTCCTACGAGCAGTACTTC. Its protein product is CASSMRTDSYEQYF.

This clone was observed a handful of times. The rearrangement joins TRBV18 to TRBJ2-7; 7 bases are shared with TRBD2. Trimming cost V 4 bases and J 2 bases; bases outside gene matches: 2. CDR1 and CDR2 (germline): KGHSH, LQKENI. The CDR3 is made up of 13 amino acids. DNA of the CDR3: TGTGCCAGCTCACTAGCGGGCCCCTACGAGCAGTACTTC. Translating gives CASSLAGPYEQYF. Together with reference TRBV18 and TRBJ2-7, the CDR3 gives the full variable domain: NAGVMQNPRHLVRRRGQEARLRCSPMKGHSHVYWYRQLPEEGLKFMVYLQKENIIDESGMPKERFSAEFPKEGPSILRIQQVVRGDSAAYFCASSLAGPYEQYFGPGTRLTVT.

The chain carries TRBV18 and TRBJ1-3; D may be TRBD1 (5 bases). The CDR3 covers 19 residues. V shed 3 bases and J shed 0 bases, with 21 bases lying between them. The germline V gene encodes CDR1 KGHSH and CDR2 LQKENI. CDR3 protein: CASSPVLSLQASSGNTIYF. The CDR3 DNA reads TGTGCCAGCTCACCCGTCCTTAGTTTACAGGCCAGCTCTGGAAACACCATATATTTT.

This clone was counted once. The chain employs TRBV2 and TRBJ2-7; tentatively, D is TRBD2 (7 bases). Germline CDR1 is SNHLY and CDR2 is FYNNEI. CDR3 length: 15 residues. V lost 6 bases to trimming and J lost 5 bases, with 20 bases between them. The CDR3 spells CASSGLGGRADEQYF. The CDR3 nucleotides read TGTGCCAGCAGCGGGTTAGGGGGGAGGGCGGACGAGCAGTACTTC.

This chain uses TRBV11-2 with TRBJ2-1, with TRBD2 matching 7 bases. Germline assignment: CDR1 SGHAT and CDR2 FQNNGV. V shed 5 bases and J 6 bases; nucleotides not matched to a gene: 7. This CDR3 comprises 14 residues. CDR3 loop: CASSPGGSGNEQFF. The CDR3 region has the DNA TGTGCCAGCAGCCCCGGCGGGAGTGGCAATGAGCAGTTCTTC.

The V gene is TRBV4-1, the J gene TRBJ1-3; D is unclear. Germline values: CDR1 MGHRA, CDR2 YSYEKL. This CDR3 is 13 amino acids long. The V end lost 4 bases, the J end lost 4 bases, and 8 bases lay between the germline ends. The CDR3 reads CASSRLGGNTIYF. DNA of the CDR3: TGCGCCAGCAGCCGGCTAGGCGGAAACACCATATATTTT.